This T cell receptor (beta chain) was identified during a study of T cell changes during pregnancy in multiple sclerosis. This clone was observed once. The table came from immunoSEQ multiplex PCR; TCRdb's copy has only in-frame clones and leaves some out. Among 17,000 or so clones listed, approximately 88% were seen once. J gave up 8 bases and V 5 bases, and 7 bases lay outside the gene matches. The V gene's germline CDR1 is SEHNR and CDR2 FQNEAQ (reference sequence). The CDR3 is 13 amino acids. The sample was CD8+ T cells from peripheral blood mononuclear cells, taken in the third trimester of pregnancy. V and J are TRBV7-9 and TRBJ1-2; 8 positions agree with TRBD1. The TCR originated in a female donor in good health, enrolled as a control in a pregnancy study. The DNA for the CDR3 is TGTGCCAGCAGCCACGGACAGGGTGGAGGCTACACCTTC. Translating it yields CASSHGQGGGYTF.